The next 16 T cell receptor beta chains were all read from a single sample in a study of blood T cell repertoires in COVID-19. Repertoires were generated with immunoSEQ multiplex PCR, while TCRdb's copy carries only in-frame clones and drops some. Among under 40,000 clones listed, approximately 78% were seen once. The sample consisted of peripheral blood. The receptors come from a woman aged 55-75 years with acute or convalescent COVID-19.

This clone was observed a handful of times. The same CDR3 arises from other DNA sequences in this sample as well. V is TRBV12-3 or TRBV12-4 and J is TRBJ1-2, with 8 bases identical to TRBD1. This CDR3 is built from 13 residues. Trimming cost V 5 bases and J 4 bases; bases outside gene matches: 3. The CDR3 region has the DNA TGTGCCAGCAGTCCCGGGACAGGCTATGGCTACACCTTC. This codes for CASSPGTGYGYTF.

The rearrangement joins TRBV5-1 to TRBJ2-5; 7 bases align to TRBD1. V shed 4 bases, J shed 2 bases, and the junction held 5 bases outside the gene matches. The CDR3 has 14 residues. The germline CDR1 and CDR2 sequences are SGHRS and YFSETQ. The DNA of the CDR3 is TGCGCCAGCAGCCAGGGACAGAATCAAGAGACCCAGTACTTC. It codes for CASSQGQNQETQYF. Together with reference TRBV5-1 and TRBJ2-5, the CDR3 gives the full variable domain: KAGVTQTPRYLIKTRGQQVTLSCSPISGHRSVSWYQQTPGQGLQFLFEYFSETQRNKGNFPGRFSGRQFSNSRSEMNVSTLELGDSALYLCASSQGQNQETQYFGPGTRLLVL.

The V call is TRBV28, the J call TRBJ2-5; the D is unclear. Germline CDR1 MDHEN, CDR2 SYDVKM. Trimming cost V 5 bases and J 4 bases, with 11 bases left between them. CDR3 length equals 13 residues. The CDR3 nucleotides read TGTGCCAGCAGTGGGCCAGCCCTAGAGACCCAGTACTTC. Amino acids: CASSGPALETQYF.

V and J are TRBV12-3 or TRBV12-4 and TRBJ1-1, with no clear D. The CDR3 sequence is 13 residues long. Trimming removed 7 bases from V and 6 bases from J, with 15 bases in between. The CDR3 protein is CASTSERGAEAFF. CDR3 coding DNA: TGTGCCAGCACCTCCGAACGAGGCGCTGAAGCTTTCTTT.

The CDR3 spells CASSLSAPYEQYF. For the CDR3, the DNA is TGTGCCAGCTCACTCAGCGCTCCCTACGAGCAGTACTTC. This chain uses TRBV18 with TRBJ2-7, with no clear D. V lost 4 bases, J lost 2 bases, and 9 bases lay in between. There are 13 residues in the CDR3. Germline V gene lookup returns CDR1 KGHSH and CDR2 LQKENI.

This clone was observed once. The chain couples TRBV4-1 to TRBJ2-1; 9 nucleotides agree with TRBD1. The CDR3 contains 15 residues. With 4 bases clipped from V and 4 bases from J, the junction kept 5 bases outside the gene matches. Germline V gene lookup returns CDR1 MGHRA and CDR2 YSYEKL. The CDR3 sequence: CASSPTGGGYNEQFF. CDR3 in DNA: TGCGCCAGCAGCCCAACAGGGGGCGGATACAATGAGCAGTTCTTC.

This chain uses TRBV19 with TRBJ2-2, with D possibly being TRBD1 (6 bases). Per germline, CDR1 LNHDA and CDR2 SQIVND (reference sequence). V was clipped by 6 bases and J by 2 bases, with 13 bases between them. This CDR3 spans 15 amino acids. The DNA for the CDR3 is TGTGCCAGTAGCACTGGACAGCCTAACACCGGGGAGCTGTTTTTT. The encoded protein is CASSTGQPNTGELFF.

The CDR3 sequence is CASSRSPGQADYGYTF. The CDR3 nucleotides are TGTGCCAGCAGCCGATCCCCGGGACAGGCGGACTATGGCTACACCTTC. The chain links TRBV6-6 to TRBJ1-2, with 8 bases matching TRBD1. CDR1 is MNHNY, CDR2 SVGAGI, per germline (reference sequence). This CDR3 has 16 amino acids. With V trimmed by 6 bases and J by 3 bases, 12 bases remained unmatched.

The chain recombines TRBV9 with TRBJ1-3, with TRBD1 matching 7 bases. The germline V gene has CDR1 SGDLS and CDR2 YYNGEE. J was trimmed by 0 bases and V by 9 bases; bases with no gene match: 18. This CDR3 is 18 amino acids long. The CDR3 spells CAITYLDRTSNSGNTIYF. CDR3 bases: TGTGCCATCACATATCTGGACAGGACCTCGAACTCTGGAAACACCATATATTTT.

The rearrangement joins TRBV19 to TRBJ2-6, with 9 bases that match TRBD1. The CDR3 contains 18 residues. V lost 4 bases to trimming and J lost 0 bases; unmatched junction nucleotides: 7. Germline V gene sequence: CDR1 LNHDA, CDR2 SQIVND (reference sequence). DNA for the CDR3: TGTGCCAGTAGTACCACCGGGACAGGGAGCTCTGGGGCCAACGTCCTGACTTTC. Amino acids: CASSTTGTGSSGANVLTF.

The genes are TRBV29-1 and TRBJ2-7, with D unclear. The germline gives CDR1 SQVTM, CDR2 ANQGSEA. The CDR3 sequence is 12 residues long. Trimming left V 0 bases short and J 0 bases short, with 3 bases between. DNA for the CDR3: TGCAGCGTTGAAGACAACTCCTACGAGCAGTACTTC. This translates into CSVEDNSYEQYF.

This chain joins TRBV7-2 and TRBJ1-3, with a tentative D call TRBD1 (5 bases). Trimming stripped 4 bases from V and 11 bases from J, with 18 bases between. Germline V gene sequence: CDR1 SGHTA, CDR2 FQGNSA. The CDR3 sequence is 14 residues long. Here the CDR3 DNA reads TGTGCCAGCAGCTCCCACCCGGGGGGGGAATCCATATATTTT. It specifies CASSSHPGGESIYF.

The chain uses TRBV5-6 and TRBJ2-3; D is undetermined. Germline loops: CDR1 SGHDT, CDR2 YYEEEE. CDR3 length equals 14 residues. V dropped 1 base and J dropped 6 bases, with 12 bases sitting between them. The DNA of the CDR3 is TGTGCCAGCAGCTTGCTCTCCCCCGGGGATACGCAGTATTTT. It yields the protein CASSLLSPGDTQYF. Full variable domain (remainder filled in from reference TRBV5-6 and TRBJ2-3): DAGVTQSPTHLIKTRGQQVTLRCSPKSGHDTVSWYQQALGQGPQFIFQYYEEEERQRGNFPDRFSGHQFPNYSSELNVNALLLGDSALYLCASSLLSPGDTQYFGPGTRLTVL.

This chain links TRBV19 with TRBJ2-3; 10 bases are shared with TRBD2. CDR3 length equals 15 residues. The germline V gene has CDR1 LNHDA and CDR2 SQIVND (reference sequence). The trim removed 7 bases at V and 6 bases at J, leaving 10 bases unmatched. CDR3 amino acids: CASTPSGGAGDTQYF. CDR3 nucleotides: TGTGCCAGTACCCCCAGCGGGGGGGCTGGGGATACGCAGTATTTT.

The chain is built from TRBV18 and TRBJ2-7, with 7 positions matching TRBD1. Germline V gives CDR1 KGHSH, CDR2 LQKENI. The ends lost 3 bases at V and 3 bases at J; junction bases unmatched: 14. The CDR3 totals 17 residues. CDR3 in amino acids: CASSPLHQTGTSYEQYF. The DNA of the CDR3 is TGTGCCAGCTCACCCCTACATCAGACAGGGACCAGCTACGAGCAGTACTTC.

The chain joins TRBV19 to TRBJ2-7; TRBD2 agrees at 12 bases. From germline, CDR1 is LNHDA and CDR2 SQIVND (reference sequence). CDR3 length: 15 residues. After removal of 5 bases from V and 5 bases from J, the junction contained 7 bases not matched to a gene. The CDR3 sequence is CASSPLAGGINEQYF. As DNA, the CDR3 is TGTGCCAGTAGTCCGCTAGCGGGGGGGATAAACGAGCAGTACTTC.